This TCR beta chain was documented in a study of CD8 T cells in ankylosing spondylitis. In TCRdb, the 5' RACE reads were re-called with MiXCR into one record per CDR3 protein. The repertoire consists of about 510,000 distinct CDR3 sequences, with approximately 5% occurring once and the leading ten covering roughly 3.3%. This clonotype was detected many times. The antigen remains unidentified. Study-wide findings and caveats: Significant enrichment of disease-linked clones was reported in matched ankylosing spondylitis synovial fluid. As for the disease-linked clones, they showed a CD8+ phenotype and occurred at relatively low frequencies in peripheral blood. A TCR beta motif of under 10 highly homologous variants appeared characteristic of ankylosing spondylitis blood.

Trimming stripped 2 bases from V and 7 bases from J, with 8 bases between. This CDR3 has 12 amino acids. The germline V gene has CDR1 MNHEY and CDR2 SVGEGT. Sequencing used blood, either unsorted or a sorted T cell fraction (not recorded which). This chain joins TRBV6-2 or TRBV6-3 and TRBJ1-1; D uncertain. The origin of this receptor is a male donor with ankylosing spondylitis. The CDR3 DNA reads as TGTGCCAGCAGTTACGGTGAGGTTGAAGCTTTCTTT. As protein: CASSYGEVEAFF.